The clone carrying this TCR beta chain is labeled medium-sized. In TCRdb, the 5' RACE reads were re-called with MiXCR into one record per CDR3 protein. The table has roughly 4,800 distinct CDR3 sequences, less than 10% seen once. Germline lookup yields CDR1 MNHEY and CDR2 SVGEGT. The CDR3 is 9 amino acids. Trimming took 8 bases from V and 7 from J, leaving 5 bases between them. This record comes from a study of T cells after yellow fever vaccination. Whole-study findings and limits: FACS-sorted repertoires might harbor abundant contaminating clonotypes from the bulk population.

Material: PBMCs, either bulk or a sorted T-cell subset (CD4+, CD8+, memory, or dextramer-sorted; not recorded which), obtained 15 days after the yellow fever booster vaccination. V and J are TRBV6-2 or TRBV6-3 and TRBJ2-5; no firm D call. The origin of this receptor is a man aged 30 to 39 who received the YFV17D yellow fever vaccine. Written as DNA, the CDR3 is TGTGCCAGCGGCGCGACCCAGTACTTC. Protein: CASGATQYF.